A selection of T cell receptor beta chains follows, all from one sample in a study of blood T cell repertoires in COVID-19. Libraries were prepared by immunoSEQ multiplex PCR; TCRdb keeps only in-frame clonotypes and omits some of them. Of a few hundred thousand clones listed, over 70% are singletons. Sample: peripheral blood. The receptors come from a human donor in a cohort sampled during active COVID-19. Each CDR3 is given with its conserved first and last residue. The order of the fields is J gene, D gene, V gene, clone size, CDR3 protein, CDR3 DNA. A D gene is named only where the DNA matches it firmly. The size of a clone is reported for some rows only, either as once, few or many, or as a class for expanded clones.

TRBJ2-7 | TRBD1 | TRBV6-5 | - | CASRRTGGYEQYF | TGTGCCAGCAGAAGGACAGGGGGCTACGAGCAGTACTTC
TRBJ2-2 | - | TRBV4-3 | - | CASSQAPGRALTGELFF | TGCGCCAGCAGCCAAGCCCCAGGCAGGGCGCTTACCGGGGAGCTGTTTTTT
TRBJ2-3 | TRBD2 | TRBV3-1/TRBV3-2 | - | CASSFRTSGRSWATDTQYF | TGTGCCAGCAGTTTCAGGACTAGCGGGAGATCATGGGCCACGGATACGCAGTATTTT
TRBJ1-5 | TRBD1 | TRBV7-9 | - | CASSLGTGVFQPQHF | TGTGCCAGCAGCTTAGGGACAGGGGTTTTTCAGCCCCAGCATTTT
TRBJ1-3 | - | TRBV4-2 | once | CASSQSLGGLTRNTIYF | TGTGCCAGCAGCCAATCATTGGGGGGACTTACAAGAAACACCATATATTTT
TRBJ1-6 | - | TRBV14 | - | CASSQTSVFSPLHF | TGTGCCAGCAGCCAAACCTCGGTTTTCTCACCCCTCCACTTT
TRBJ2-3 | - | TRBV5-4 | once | CASSLGGTTDTQYF | TGTGCCAGCAGCTTGGGCGGGACCACAGATACGCAGTATTTT
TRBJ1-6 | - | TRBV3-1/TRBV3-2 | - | CASSQAGPNSPLHF | TGTGCCAGCAGCCAAGCGGGTCCGAATTCACCCCTCCACTTT
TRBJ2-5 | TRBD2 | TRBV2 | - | CAGGTSGDPTQYF | TGTGCCGGGGGGACTAGCGGGGACCCGACCCAGTACTTC
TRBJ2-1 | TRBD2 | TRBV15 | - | CATSRDTGTSGYNEQFF | TGTGCCACCAGCAGAGACACCGGGACTAGCGGATACAATGAGCAGTTCTTC
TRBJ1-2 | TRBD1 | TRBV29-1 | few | CSVEGGQGYGYTF | TGCAGCGTTGAGGGGGGACAGGGTTATGGCTACACCTTC
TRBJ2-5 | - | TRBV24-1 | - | CATSDSSQETQYF | TGTGCCACCAGTGATTCCAGCCAAGAGACCCAGTACTTC
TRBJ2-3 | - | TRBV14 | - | CASSQDTGGLGTQYF | TGTGCCAGCAGCCAAGATACTGGGGGCTTGGGGACGCAGTATTTT
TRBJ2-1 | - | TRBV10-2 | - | CASSVADEQFF | TGCGCCAGCAGTGTAGCTGATGAGCAGTTCTTC
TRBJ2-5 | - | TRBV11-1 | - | CASSSPRKGYQETQYF | TGTGCCAGCAGCTCCCCTAGAAAGGGGTACCAAGAGACCCAGTACTTC